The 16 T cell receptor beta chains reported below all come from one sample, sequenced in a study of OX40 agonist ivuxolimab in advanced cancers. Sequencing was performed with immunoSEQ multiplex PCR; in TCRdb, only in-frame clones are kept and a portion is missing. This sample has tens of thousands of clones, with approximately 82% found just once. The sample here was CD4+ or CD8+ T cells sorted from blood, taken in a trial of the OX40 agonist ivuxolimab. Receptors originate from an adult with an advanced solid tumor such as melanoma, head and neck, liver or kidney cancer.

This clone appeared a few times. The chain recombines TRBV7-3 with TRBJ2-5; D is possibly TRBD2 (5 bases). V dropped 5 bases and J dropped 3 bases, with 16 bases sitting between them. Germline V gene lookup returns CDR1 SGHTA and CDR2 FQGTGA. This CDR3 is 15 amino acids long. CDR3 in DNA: TGTGCCAGCAGCCCCGGGATAGTCACAGAAGAGACCCAGTACTTC. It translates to CASSPGIVTEETQYF. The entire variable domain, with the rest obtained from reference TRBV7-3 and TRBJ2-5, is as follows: GAGVSQTPSNKVTEKGKYVELRCDPISGHTALYWYRQSLGQGPEFLIYFQGTGAADDSGLPNDRFFAVRPEGSVSTLKIQRTERGDSAVYLCASSPGIVTEETQYFGPGTRLLVL.

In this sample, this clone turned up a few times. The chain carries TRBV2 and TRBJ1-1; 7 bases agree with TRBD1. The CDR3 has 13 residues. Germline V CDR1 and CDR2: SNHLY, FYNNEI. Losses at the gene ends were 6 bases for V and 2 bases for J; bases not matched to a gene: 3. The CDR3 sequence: CASRGTDNTEAFF. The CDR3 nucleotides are TGTGCCAGCAGGGGGACAGACAACACTGAAGCTTTCTTT.

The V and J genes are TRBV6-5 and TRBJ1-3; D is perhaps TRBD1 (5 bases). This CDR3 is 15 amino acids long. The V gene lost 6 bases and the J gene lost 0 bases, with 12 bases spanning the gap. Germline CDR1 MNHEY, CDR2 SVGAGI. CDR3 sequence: CASSKSGLSGNTIYF. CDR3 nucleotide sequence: TGTGCCAGCAGCAAATCAGGGCTCTCTGGAAACACCATATATTTT.

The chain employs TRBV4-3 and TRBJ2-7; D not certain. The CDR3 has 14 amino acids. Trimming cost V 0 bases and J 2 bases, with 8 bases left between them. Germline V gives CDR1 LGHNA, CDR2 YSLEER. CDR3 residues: CASSQDSRTYEQYF. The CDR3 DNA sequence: TGCGCCAGCAGCCAAGATTCACGAACCTACGAGCAGTACTTC.

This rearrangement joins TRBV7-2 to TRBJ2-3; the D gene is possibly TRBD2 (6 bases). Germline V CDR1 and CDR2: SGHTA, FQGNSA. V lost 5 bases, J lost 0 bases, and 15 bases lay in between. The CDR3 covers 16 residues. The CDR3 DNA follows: TGTGCCAGCAGCCTTAAGGGGCGGGGAAGCACAGATACGCAGTATTTT. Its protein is CASSLKGRGSTDTQYF.

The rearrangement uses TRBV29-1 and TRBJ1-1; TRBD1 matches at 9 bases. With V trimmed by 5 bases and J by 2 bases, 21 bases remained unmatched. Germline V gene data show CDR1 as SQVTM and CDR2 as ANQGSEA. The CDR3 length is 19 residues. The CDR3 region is CSVFGLRQGVLSLNTEAFF. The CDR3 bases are TGCAGCGTTTTCGGACTCCGACAGGGGGTTTTATCGCTTAACACTGAAGCTTTCTTT.

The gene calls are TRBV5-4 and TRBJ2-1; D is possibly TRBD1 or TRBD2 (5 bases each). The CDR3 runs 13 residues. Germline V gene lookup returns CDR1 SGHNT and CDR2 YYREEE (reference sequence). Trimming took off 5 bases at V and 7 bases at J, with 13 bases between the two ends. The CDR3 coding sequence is TGTGCCAGCAGTGGGGGTTGGGGGAATGAGCAGTTCTTC. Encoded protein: CASSGGWGNEQFF.

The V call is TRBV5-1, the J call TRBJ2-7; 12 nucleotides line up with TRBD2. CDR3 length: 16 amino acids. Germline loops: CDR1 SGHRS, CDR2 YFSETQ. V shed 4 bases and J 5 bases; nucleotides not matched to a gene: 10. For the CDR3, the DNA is TGCGCCAGCAGCCGGGGTGAACTAGCGGGGGGCAACGAGCAGTACTTC. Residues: CASSRGELAGGNEQYF.

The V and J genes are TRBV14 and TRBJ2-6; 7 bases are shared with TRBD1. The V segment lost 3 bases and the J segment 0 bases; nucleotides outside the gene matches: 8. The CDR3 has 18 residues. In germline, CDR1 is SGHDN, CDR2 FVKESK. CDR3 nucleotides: TGTGCCAGCAGCCACCCAGCGGACAGGAGCTCTGGGGCCAACGTCCTGACTTTC. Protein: CASSHPADRSSGANVLTF.

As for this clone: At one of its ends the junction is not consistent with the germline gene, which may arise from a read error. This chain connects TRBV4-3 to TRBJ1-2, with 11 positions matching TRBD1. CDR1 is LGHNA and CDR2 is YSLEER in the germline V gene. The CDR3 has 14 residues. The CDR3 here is CASSQDSGQGAYHF. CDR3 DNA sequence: TGCGCCAGCAGCCAAGATTCAGGACAGGGGGCTTACCACTTC.

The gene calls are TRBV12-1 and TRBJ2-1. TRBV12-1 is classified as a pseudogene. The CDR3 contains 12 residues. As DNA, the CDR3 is TGTGCCAGCCAACCGTTAAGGAATGAGCAGTTCTTC. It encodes CASQPLRNEQFF.

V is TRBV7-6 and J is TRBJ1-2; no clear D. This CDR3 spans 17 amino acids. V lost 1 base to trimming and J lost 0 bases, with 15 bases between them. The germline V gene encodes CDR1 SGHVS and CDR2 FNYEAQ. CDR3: CASSLEAAGPSNYGYTF. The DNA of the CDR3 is TGTGCCAGCAGCTTAGAGGCGGCAGGCCCCTCTAACTATGGCTACACCTTC.

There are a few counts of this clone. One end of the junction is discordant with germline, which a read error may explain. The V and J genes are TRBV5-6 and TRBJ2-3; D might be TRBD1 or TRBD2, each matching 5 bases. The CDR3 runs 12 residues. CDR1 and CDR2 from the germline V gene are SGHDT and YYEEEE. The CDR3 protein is CASSLYGAFSDF. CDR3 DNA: TGTGCCAGCAGCTTGTACGGGGCTTTTTCCGATTTT.

The CDR3 coding sequence is TGTGCCAGCTCACCCGACAGGGCCGCTTGGAATGAGCAGTTCTTC. Translation gives CASSPDRAAWNEQFF. The chain uses TRBV18 and TRBJ2-1; 7 bases match TRBD1. CDR3 length: 15 amino acids. The V and J ends lost 3 bases and 7 bases, in that order; junction bases with no gene match: 9. CDR1 KGHSH and CDR2 LQKENI come from the germline V gene.

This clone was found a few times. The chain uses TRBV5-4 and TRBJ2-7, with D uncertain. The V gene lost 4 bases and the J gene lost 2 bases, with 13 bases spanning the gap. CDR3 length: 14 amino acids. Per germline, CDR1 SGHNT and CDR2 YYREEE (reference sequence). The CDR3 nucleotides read TGTGCCAGCAGCACGAAGGCCAGGCCCTACGAGCAGTACTTC. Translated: CASSTKARPYEQYF.

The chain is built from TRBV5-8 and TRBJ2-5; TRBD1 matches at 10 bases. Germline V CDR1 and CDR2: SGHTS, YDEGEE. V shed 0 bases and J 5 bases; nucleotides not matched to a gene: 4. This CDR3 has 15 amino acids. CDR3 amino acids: CASSLVTGGRETQYF. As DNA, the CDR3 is TGTGCCAGCAGCTTGGTGACAGGGGGCAGGGAGACCCAGTACTTC.